The clone carrying this T cell receptor beta chain was detected many times. V shed 1 base and J 0 bases; nucleotides not matched to a gene: 4. CDR1 is LNHDA and CDR2 is SQIVND in the germline V gene (reference sequence). The CDR3 is 16 amino acids. These data belong to a study of CD8+CD57+ T cells in acquired aplastic anemia. Individuals selected for sequencing had exhibited CD8+CD57+ cell expansion on flow cytometry. Using genomic DNA as the template, TCR beta VDJ and CDR3 profiling was carried out. TCRdb reprocessed the reads via MiXCR and lists one record per CDR3 protein. In the table there are approximately 300,000 distinct CDR3 sequences, approximately 57% of which are singletons.

The sequence derives from a human donor with aplastic anemia. The chain joins TRBV19 to TRBJ2-3, with TRBD1 matching 7 bases. The sample taken for sequencing was sorted CD4+, CD8+, or CD8+CD57+ T cells (not recorded which) from PBMCs. This CDR3 is CASSIGQGKSTDTQYF. CDR3 in DNA: TGTGCCAGTAGTATAGGACAGGGAAAGAGCACAGATACGCAGTATTTT. Supplemented by reference TRBV19 and TRBJ2-3, the full variable domain reads DGGITQSPKYLFRKEGQNVTLSCEQNLNHDAMYWYRQDPGQGLRLIYYSQIVNDFQKGDIAEGYSVSREKKESFPLTVTSAQKNPTAFYLCASSIGQGKSTDTQYFGPGTRLTVL.